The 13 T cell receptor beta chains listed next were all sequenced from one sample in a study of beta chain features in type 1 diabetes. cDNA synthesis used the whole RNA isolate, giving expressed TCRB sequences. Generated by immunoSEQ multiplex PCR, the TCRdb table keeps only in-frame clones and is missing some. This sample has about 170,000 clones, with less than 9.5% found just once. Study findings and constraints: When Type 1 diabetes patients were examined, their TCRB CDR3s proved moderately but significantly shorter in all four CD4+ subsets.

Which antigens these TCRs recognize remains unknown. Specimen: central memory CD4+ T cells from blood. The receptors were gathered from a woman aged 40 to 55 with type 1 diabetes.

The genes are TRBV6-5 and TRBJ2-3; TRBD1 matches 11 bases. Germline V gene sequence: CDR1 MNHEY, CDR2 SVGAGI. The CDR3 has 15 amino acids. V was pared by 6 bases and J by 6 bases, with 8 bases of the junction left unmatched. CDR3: CASRADRGLIDTQYF. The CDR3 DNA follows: TGTGCCAGCAGGGCGGACAGGGGGCTGATTGATACGCAGTATTTT.

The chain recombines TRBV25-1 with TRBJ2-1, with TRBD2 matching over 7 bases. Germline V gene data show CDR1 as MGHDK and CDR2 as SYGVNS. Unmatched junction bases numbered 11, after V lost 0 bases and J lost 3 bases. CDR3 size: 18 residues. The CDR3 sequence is CASSEYDVAGLIYNEQFF. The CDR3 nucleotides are TGTGCCAGCAGTGAATATGACGTAGCGGGCCTGATCTACAATGAGCAGTTCTTC.

Written as DNA, the CDR3 is TGTGCCAGCAGCTTAGGAGTCGGCTCCTACAATGAGCAGTTCTTC. Amino acids: CASSLGVGSYNEQFF. The genes are TRBV7-2 and TRBJ2-1; D remains ambiguous. The germline V gene has CDR1 SGHTA and CDR2 FQGNSA. V gave up 1 base and J gave up 0 bases, with 7 bases separating them. The CDR3 totals 15 residues.

CDR3 DNA sequence: TGTGCCAGCAGCGTAGGACTAGGGGCAGTTGTTCAAGAGACCCAGTACTTC. Translating it yields CASSVGLGAVVQETQYF. This chain joins TRBV9 and TRBJ2-5; tentative D call: TRBD2 (6 bases). In germline, CDR1 is SGDLS, CDR2 YYNGEE. The length of the CDR3 is 17 residues. The ends were cut back, 0 bases at V and 2 bases at J, with 17 bases in the middle.

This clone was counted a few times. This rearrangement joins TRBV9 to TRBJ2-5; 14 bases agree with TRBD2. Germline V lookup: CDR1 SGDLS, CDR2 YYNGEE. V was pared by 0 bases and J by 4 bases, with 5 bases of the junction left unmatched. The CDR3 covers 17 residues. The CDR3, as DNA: TGTGCCAGCAGCGTAGCCCCGACTAGCGGGGGGGGAGAGACCCAGTACTTC. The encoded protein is CASSVAPTSGGGETQYF. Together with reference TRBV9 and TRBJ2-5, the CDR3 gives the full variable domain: DSGVTQTPKHLITATGQRVTLRCSPRSGDLSVYWYQQSLDQGLQFLIQYYNGEERAKGNILERFSAQQFPDLHSELNLSSLELGDSALYFCASSVAPTSGGGETQYFGPGTRLLVL.

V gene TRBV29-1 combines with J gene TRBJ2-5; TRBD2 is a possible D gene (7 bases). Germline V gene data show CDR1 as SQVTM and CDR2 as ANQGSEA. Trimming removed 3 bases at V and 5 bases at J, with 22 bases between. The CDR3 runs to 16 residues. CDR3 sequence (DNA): TGCAGCGTTGACGAGGGGGGGGCAGGGATTCGGGAGACCCAGTACTTC. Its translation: CSVDEGGAGIRETQYF.

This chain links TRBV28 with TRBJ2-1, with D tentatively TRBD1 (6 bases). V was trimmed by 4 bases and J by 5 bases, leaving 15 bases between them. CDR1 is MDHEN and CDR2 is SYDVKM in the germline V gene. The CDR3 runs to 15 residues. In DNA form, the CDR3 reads TGTGCCAGCAGTTCCATCGGGACACCGAACAATGAGCAGTTCTTC. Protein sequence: CASSSIGTPNNEQFF.

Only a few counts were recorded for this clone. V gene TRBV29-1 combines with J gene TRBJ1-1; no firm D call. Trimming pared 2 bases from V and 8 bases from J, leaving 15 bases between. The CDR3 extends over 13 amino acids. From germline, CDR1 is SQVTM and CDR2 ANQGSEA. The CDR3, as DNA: TGCAGCGTTGAAATTGACGGGTATCGGGAAGCTTTCTTT. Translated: CSVEIDGYREAFF.

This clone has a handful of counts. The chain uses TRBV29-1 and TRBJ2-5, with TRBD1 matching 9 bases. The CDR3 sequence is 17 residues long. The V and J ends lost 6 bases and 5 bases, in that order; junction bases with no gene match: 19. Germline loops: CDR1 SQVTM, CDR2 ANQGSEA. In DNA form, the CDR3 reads TGCAGCGTCGCCCTAGGGGGACAGGGAAACTTTGGGGAGACCCAGTACTTC. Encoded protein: CSVALGGQGNFGETQYF.

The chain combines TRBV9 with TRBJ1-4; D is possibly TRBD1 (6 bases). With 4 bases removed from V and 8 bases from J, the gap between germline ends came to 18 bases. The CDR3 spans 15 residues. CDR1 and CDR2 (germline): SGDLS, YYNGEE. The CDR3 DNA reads TGTGCCAGCAGCCCCGGGGGGCAGGGCGGAGAAAAACTGTTTTTT. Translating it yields CASSPGGQGGEKLFF.

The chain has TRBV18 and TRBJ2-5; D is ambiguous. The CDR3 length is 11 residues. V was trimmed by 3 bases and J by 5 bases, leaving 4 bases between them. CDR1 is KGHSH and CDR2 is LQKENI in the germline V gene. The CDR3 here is CASSPRETQYF. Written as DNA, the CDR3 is TGTGCCAGCTCACCCCGGGAGACCCAGTACTTC. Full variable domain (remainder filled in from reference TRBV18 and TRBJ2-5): NAGVMQNPRHLVRRRGQEARLRCSPMKGHSHVYWYRQLPEEGLKFMVYLQKENIIDESGMPKERFSAEFPKEGPSILRIQQVVRGDSAAYFCASSPRETQYFGPGTRLLVL.

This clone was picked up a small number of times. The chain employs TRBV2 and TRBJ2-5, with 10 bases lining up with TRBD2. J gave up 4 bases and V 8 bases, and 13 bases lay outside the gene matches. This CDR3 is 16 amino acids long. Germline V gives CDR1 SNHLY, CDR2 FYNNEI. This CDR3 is CASGGQSGRAGETQYF. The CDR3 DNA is TGTGCCAGCGGCGGCCAGAGCGGGAGGGCCGGAGAGACCCAGTACTTC.

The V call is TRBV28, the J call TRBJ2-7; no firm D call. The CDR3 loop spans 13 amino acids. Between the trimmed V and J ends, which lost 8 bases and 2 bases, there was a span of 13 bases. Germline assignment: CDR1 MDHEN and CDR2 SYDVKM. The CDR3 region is CASSFIRAYEQYF. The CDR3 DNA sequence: TGTGCCAGCTCATTTATCCGGGCCTACGAGCAGTACTTC.